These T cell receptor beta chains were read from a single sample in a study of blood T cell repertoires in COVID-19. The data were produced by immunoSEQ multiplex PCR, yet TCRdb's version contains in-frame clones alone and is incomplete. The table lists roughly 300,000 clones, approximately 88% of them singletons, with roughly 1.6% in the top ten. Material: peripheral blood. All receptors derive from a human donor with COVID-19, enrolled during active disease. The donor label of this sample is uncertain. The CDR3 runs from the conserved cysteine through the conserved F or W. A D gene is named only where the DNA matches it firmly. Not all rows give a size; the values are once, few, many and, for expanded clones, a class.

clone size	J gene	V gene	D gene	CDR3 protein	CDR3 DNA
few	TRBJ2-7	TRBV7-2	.	CASSLGVVAGNEQYF	TGTGCCAGCAGCTTAGGGGTCGTCGCAGGGAACGAGCAGTACTTC
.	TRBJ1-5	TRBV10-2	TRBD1	CASSESSGGGQPQHF	TGCGCCAGCAGTGAGTCGTCAGGGGGCGGTCAGCCCCAGCATTTT
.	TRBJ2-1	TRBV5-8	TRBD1	CASSMDRGGEQFF	TGTGCCAGCAGCATGGACAGGGGCGGCGAGCAGTTCTTC
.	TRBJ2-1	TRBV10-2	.	CASRLGGTGSYNEQFF	TGCGCCAGCAGACTCGGCGGGACGGGCTCCTACAATGAGCAGTTCTTC
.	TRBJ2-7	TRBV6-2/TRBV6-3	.	CASSFQYEQYF	TGTGCCAGCAGCTTTCAGTACGAGCAGTACTTC
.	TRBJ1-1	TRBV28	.	CASSSTGYTEAFF	TGTGCCAGCAGTTCAACAGGGTACACTGAAGCTTTCTTT
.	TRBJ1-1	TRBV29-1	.	CSVHTIRGTEAFF	TGCAGCGTCCACACGATCAGGGGCACTGAAGCTTTCTTT
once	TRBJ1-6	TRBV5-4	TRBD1	CASSLLTGEGSPLHF	TGTGCCAGCAGCTTACTAACAGGGGAAGGTTCACCCCTCCACTTT
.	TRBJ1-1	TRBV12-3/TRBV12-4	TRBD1	CASSKDRGREAFF	TGTGCCAGCAGTAAGGACAGGGGGCGGGAAGCTTTCTTT
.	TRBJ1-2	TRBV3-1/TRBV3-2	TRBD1	CASSQDRLQGAGDGYTF	TGTGCCAGCAGCCAAGATAGGCTACAGGGGGCTGGCGATGGCTACACCTTC
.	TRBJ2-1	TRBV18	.	CASSPEIGVPNNEQFF	TGTGCCAGCTCACCAGAGATCGGGGTCCCTAACAATGAGCAGTTCTTC
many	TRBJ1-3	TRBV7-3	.	CASSLGTAGNTIYF	TGTGCCAGCAGCTTAGGGACTGCTGGAAACACCATATATTTT
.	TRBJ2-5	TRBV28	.	CASSPNAYWETQYF	TGTGCCAGCAGTCCCAATGCGTACTGGGAGACCCAGTACTTC
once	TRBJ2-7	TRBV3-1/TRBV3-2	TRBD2	CASSLGGGTYEQYF	TGTGCCAGCAGCCTGGGCGGGGGGACCTACGAGCAGTACTTC
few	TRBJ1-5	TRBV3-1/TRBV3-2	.	CASSQGRANQPQHF	TGTGCCAGCAGCCAAGGCAGGGCCAATCAGCCCCAGCATTTT
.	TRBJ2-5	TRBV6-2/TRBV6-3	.	CASSYLSETQYF	TGTGCCAGCAGTTACTTATCGGAGACCCAGTACTTC
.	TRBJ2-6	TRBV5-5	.	CASSPTLSSGANVLTF	TGTGCCAGCAGCCCCACCCTTAGCTCTGGGGCCAACGTCCTGACTTTC
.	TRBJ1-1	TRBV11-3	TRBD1	CASSLTGGLTFF	TGTGCCAGCAGTCTCACAGGGGGACTGACTTTCTTT
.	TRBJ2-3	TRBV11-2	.	CASSLDTGTQYF	TGTGCCAGCAGCCTCGACACCGGTACGCAGTATTTT
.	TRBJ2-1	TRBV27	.	CASGLFAGPEGEQFF	TGTGCCAGCGGACTTTTCGCGGGGCCCGAGGGAGAGCAGTTCTTC
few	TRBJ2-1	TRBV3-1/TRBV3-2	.	CASSHASLNEQFF	TGTGCCAGCAGCCATGCTAGCCTCAATGAGCAGTTCTTC
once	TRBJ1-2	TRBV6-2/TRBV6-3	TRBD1	CASSPTTRQGPPRDTF	TGTGCCAGCAGCCCTACTACCCGACAGGGGCCGCCTCGGGACACCTTC
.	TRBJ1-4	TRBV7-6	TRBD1	CASSLRTGQTNEKLFF	TGTGCCAGCAGCTTAAGGACAGGGCAAACTAATGAAAAACTGTTTTTT
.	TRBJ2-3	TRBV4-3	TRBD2	CASSQDAPAGARGDTQYF	TGCGCCAGCAGCCAAGATGCCCCAGCGGGAGCAAGGGGAGATACGCAGTATTTT
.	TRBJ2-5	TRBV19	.	CASSLTWPTEETQYF	TGTGCCAGTAGTCTCACCTGGCCCACGGAGGAGACCCAGTACTTC
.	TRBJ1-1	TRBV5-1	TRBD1	CASSSSQGPGTEAFF	TGCGCCAGCAGCAGTTCACAGGGGCCGGGGACTGAAGCTTTCTTT
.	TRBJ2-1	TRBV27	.	CASSLTEARYNEQFF	TGTGCCAGCAGTTTGACCGAAGCGAGGTACAATGAGCAGTTCTTC
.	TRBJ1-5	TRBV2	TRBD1	CASALRQGPYQPQHF	TGTGCCAGCGCCCTTCGACAGGGGCCTTATCAGCCCCAGCATTTT